The clone carrying this T cell receptor beta chain turned up a few times. The antigen remains undetermined. The entry originates in a study of vaccination effects on CD4 cells after COVID-19. Study-level background: Two-dose vaccination with either BNT162b2 or mRNA-1273 was given to the participants.

With the ViraFEST assay, the study expanded antigen-specific CD4+ T cells using viral peptide pools, then sequenced them. Investigators separated out CD4+ T cells once around nine days of culture had passed. Nucleocapsid antibodies were negative in the vaccine recipients, who had never had SARS-CoV-2 infection. Both day 3 and day 7 saw half the medium replaced with IL-2 medium. In germline, CDR1 is MGHDK, CDR2 SYGVNS. The CDR3 has 18 amino acids. V lost 3 bases and J lost 8, with 29 bases in between. The protocol was immunoSEQ multiplex PCR, while the TCRdb copy is restricted to in-frame clones and leaves out a portion. This table holds about 34,000 clones, about three quarters found once.

The source is a human donor who received a COVID-19 vaccine. V and J are TRBV25-1 and TRBJ2-7; D gene ambiguous. The sequences come from CD4+ T cells from PBMCs cultured with HCoV-OC43 spike peptides, collected before COVID-19 vaccination. Subset indicated: HCoV-OC43 spike overlapping peptide pool stimulation. The chain's CDR3 is CASSDSPDQVLQSQKQYF. The CDR3 DNA follows: TGTGCCAGCAGTGATTCCCCCGATCAGGTCTTACAGAGTCAGAAGCAGTACTTC.